The text below deals with one TCR beta chain. Its antigen is still unknown. The data were obtained in a study of blood T cells in healthy people across ages. Overall study results and limits: Using unsorted PBMCs precluded a conclusive naive versus antigen-experienced comparison. Age brought a roughly linear fall in TCR beta diversity measured per million T cells.

Then a second PCR, running roughly 7 to 11 cycles, was carried out with a sample-barcoded 5' primer and a J-beta primer mix. TCRdb analysed the 5' RACE reads with MiXCR anew, one entry per CDR3 protein. Of hundreds of thousands of distinct CDR3 sequences listed, about 54% are singletons. The CDR3 runs to 12 residues. CDR1 is SQVTM and CDR2 is ANQGSEA in the germline V gene. V was trimmed by 6 bases and J by 9 bases, leaving 15 bases between them. Investigators took roughly 9.5 milliliters of peripheral blood from every donor. V is TRBV29-1 and J is TRBJ2-1; unclear D gene. The material sequenced was blood. This TCR was recovered from a man aged 55 to 70 in good health. CDR3 amino acids: CSVAYRGGEQFF. CDR3 nucleotides: TGCAGCGTAGCATATCGAGGTGGTGAGCAGTTCTTC.